The subject of this entry is one TCR beta chain. The data are from a study of shared clonotypes between healthy human individuals. Repertoires were generated with immunoSEQ multiplex PCR, while TCRdb's copy carries only in-frame clones and drops some. This table holds roughly 2 million clones, 90% to 97% found once. The CDR3 spans 15 residues. The J segment lost 5 bases and the V segment lost 4 bases, leaving 8 bases of the junction unmatched. Looked up from germline, CDR1 is SGHTA and CDR2 is FQGNSA. This chain uses TRBV7-2 with TRBJ2-5; TRBD2 agrees at 9 bases. This sequence was found in a man aged 18 to 29 in good health. Sequenced sample: naive CD4+ T cells sorted from blood. As to subset: CD45RA+ positively selected. CDR3 DNA sequence: TGTGCCAGCAGCTCGCCAGCGGGGGGAACGGAGACCCAGTACTTC. This sequence encodes CASSSPAGGTETQYF.